This entry lists 26 T cell receptor beta chains sequenced from one sample in a study of CD8 T cells in ankylosing spondylitis. TCRdb independently ran MiXCR on the 5' RACE reads; one entry per CDR3 protein. Here the sample spans 35,000 to 45,000 distinct CDR3 sequences, about 11% being singletons. Source material: blood, either unsorted or a sorted T cell fraction (not recorded which). The source of these receptors is a male donor with ankylosing spondylitis or in good health (not recorded which).

This clonotype has just a few counts. The chain couples TRBV5-1 to TRBJ2-3, with unresolved D. Per the germline V gene, CDR1 is SGHRS and CDR2 is YFSETQ. This CDR3 has 12 residues. Between the trimmed V and J ends, which lost 0 bases and 5 bases, there was a span of 4 bases. The CDR3 sequence: CASSLGLDTQYF. In nucleotides, the CDR3 is TGCGCCAGCAGCTTGGGGTTAGATACGCAGTATTTT.

The CDR3 loop reads CASSWGPLQGERGGRRQREQYF. The DNA of the CDR3 is TGCGCCAGCAGCTGGGGCCCGCTCCAAGGGGAGCGGGGGGGCAGGCGGCAACGGGAGCAGTACTTC. V and J are TRBV5-1 and TRBJ2-7; 10 bases are shared with TRBD2. The CDR3 contains 22 residues. J gave up 7 bases and V 3 bases, and 31 bases lay outside the gene matches. Germline assignment: CDR1 SGHRS and CDR2 YFSETQ.

This clonotype was recorded many times. This chain joins TRBV5-1 and TRBJ1-6; D gene uncertain. V shed 4 bases and J shed 6 bases, with 8 bases lying between them. This CDR3 contains 13 residues. Germline lookup yields CDR1 SGHRS and CDR2 YFSETQ. The CDR3 region is CASSPLINSPLHF. The CDR3 nucleotides read TGCGCCAGCAGCCCGCTCATTAATTCACCCCTCCACTTT.

This clonotype was counted between two and nine times. The chain joins TRBV18 to TRBJ1-6; D is ambiguous. Per the germline V gene, CDR1 is KGHSH and CDR2 is LQKENI. Trimming took 7 bases from V and 7 from J, leaving 14 bases between them. The CDR3 covers 14 residues. CDR3 in DNA: TGTGCCAGCTATGCAAGCCGGACGAATTCACCCCTCCACTTT. Protein: CASYASRTNSPLHF.

This clonotype was observed many times. The J gene is TRBJ1-1, the V gene TRBV6-5; D is undetermined. Germline values: CDR1 MNHEY, CDR2 SVGAGI. The CDR3 has 15 amino acids. V dropped 2 bases and J dropped 4 bases, with 14 bases sitting between them. Here the CDR3 reads CASSYIRGSGTEAFF. CDR3 nucleotides: TGTGCCAGCAGTTACATACGGGGATCGGGCACTGAAGCTTTCTTT.

This chain uses TRBV7-2 with TRBJ2-6, with D possibly being TRBD1 (6 bases). Trimming removed 3 bases at V and 2 bases at J, with 11 bases between. From germline, CDR1 is SGHTA and CDR2 FQGNSA. This CDR3 region has 16 residues. CDR3 region: CASSLAGVAGANVLTF. The CDR3 DNA follows: TGTGCCAGCAGCTTGGCAGGGGTTGCTGGGGCCAACGTCCTGACTTTC. The entire variable domain, with the rest obtained from reference TRBV7-2 and TRBJ2-6, is as follows: GAGVSQSPSNKVTEKGKDVELRCDPISGHTALYWYRQSLGQGLEFLIYFQGNSAPDKSGLPSDRFSAERTGGSVSTLTIQRTQQEDSAVYLCASSLAGVAGANVLTFGAGSRLTVL.

This clonotype was picked up a small number of times. The chain recombines TRBV12-3 or TRBV12-4 with TRBJ2-7, with unresolved D. The V gene lost 5 bases and the J gene lost 6 bases, with 14 bases spanning the gap. The CDR3 is 13 residues long. CDR3: CASSDNIDSEQYF. Written as DNA, the CDR3 is TGTGCCAGCAGTGATAATATCGACTCCGAGCAGTACTTC.

This clonotype came up a few times. CDR3 coding DNA: TGTGCCAGCAGTGGGGGACTAGCCGACACCGGGGAGCTGTTTTTT. Translation gives CASSGGLADTGELFF. The chain has TRBV2 and TRBJ2-2, with 9 bases identical to TRBD2. CDR3 length: 15 amino acids. CDR1 is SNHLY and CDR2 is FYNNEI in the germline V gene. Trimming removed 4 bases from V and 3 bases from J; junction bases left unmatched: 3. Full variable domain (missing parts from reference TRBV2 and TRBJ2-2): EPEVTQTPSHQVTQMGQEVILRCVPISNHLYFYWYRQILGQKVEFLVSFYNNEISEKSEIFDDQFSVERPDGSNFTLKIRSTKLEDSAMYFCASSGGLADTGELFFGEGSRLTVL.

This clonotype was recorded at least ten times. The gene calls are TRBV5-1 and TRBJ1-1; 9 bases are a match to TRBD1. Looked up from germline, CDR1 is SGHRS and CDR2 is YFSETQ. The CDR3 totals 14 residues. Trimming cost V 5 bases and J 4 bases; bases outside gene matches: 6. The CDR3 DNA sequence: TGCGCCAGCAGTTCGACAGGGGGGGGCACTGAAGCTTTCTTT. It translates to CASSSTGGGTEAFF.

This clonotype showed up many times. V usage is TRBV5-1 and J usage is TRBJ2-3; no clear D gene. Trimming cost V 8 bases and J 0 bases, with 16 bases left between them. The CDR3 runs 15 residues. CDR1 and CDR2 from the germline V gene are SGHRS and YFSETQ. The CDR3 nucleotides read TGCGCCAGGGATGCTCCGCCTCCTAGCACAGATACGCAGTATTTT. Protein sequence: CARDAPPPSTDTQYF.

The chain recombines TRBV7-2 with TRBJ1-5, with D unclear. The CDR3 is 16 residues long. Germline V gene sequence: CDR1 SGHTA, CDR2 FQGNSA. The ends were cut back, 3 bases at V and 5 bases at J, with 17 bases in the middle. The CDR3: CASSLGSQLLDQPQHF. The CDR3 DNA sequence: TGTGCCAGCAGCTTGGGCTCCCAGTTGTTGGATCAGCCCCAGCATTTT.

The chain recombines TRBV7-9 with TRBJ2-7; weak D call: TRBD2 (6 bases). This CDR3 is 14 amino acids long. CDR1 and CDR2 (germline): SEHNR, FQNEAQ (reference sequence). V was pared by 2 bases and J by 2 bases, with 10 bases between. In DNA, the CDR3 is TGTGCCAGCAGCTTACAGGGAGGCACCTACGAGCAGTACTTC. It specifies CASSLQGGTYEQYF.

This clonotype occurred many times. The rearrangement links TRBV5-1 to TRBJ1-1; D is unclear. Trimming pared 0 bases from V and 5 bases from J, leaving 8 bases between. The CDR3 contains 13 residues. Germline values: CDR1 SGHRS, CDR2 YFSETQ. The CDR3 is CASSLVTVTEAFF. In DNA form, the CDR3 reads TGCGCCAGCAGCTTGGTGACGGTTACTGAAGCTTTCTTT.

The chain is built from TRBV10-3 and TRBJ2-7; TRBD1 matches 10 bases. Losses at the gene ends were 8 bases for V and 5 bases for J; bases not matched to a gene: 15. This CDR3 region has 16 residues. CDR1 and CDR2 from the germline V gene are ENHRY and SYGVKD. The chain's CDR3 is CAIPSQGQGPSDEQYF. The DNA for the CDR3 is TGTGCCATCCCCTCCCAGGGACAGGGGCCTTCTGACGAGCAGTACTTC.

As regards this clonotype: A much larger clone is a single base away; this may be a read error. This chain links TRBV23-1 with TRBJ2-5, with a tentative D call TRBD1 (7 bases). TRBV23-1 falls under the ORF class, with uncertain function. The CDR3 contains 17 residues. CDR3 sequence reads: CTSTPQGGRQGVETQYF. The DNA for the CDR3 is TGCACCAGCACCCCCCAAGGAGGGCGACAGGGAGTTGAGACCCAGTACTTC.

This clonotype was counted at least ten times. The chain carries TRBV3-1 and TRBJ2-7; D gene uncertain. The length of the CDR3 is 13 residues. The V and J ends lost 4 bases and 0 bases respectively, with 7 bases between them. Germline-derived CDR1 and CDR2 are LGHDT and YNNKEL (reference sequence). The CDR3 DNA reads as TGTGCCAGCAGCCCCTTAGGCTCCTACGAGCAGTACTTC. This translates into CASSPLGSYEQYF.

The chain is built from TRBV11-1 and TRBJ2-7, with 7 positions matching TRBD1. Looked up from germline, CDR1 is SGHAT and CDR2 is FQDESV (reference sequence). The V segment lost 6 bases and the J segment 1 base; nucleotides outside the gene matches: 3. This CDR3 is 13 amino acids long. CDR3 loop: CASRGQASYEQYF. Written as DNA, the CDR3 is TGTGCCAGCAGAGGACAGGCTTCCTACGAGCAGTACTTC.

The CDR3 DNA reads as TGTGCCAGCAGTTTAACCCGAGACACAGATACGCAGTATTTT. Protein sequence: CASSLTRDTDTQYF. The chain links TRBV12-3 or TRBV12-4 to TRBJ2-3; unclear D gene. The V end was cut by 2 bases, the J end by 2 bases, with 8 bases between. This CDR3 has 14 amino acids.

Many counts were recorded for this clonotype. This chain uses TRBV5-1 with TRBJ2-7; D remains unclear. V gave up 1 base and J gave up 0 bases, with 14 bases separating them. The germline V gene encodes CDR1 SGHRS and CDR2 YFSETQ. The CDR3 length is 16 residues. CDR3 sequence: CASSLRQRTSSYEQYF. In DNA, the CDR3 is TGCGCCAGCAGCTTGAGGCAAAGGACGAGCTCCTACGAGCAGTACTTC.

In this sample, this clonotype turned up many times. V and J are TRBV29-1 and TRBJ2-5, with D maybe TRBD2 (6 bases). CDR1 and CDR2 (germline): SQVTM, ANQGSEA. The CDR3 contains 12 residues. V was trimmed by 4 bases and J by 5 bases, leaving 11 bases between them. The CDR3 DNA reads as TGCAGCGTTGGAGTAGGAGGGGAGACCCAGTACTTC. Translation gives CSVGVGGETQYF.

The sample holds many counts of this clonotype. V and J are TRBV5-1 and TRBJ1-4; a possible D gene is TRBD1 (5 bases). Germline V lookup: CDR1 SGHRS, CDR2 YFSETQ. With 0 bases removed from V and 8 bases from J, the gap between germline ends came to 11 bases. The CDR3 loop spans 14 amino acids. The CDR3 is CASSLEGRREKLFF. Written as DNA, the CDR3 is TGCGCCAGCAGCTTGGAGGGGCGCCGGGAAAAACTGTTTTTT. Looking up the rest from reference TRBV5-1 and TRBJ1-4 gives the full variable domain: KAGVTQTPRYLIKTRGQQVTLSCSPISGHRSVSWYQQTPGQGLQFLFEYFSETQRNKGNFPGRFSGRQFSNSRSEMNVSTLELGDSALYLCASSLEGRREKLFFGSGTQLSVL.

V gene TRBV29-1 combines with J gene TRBJ2-5; D call uncertain. Trimming removed 3 bases from V and 5 bases from J, with 7 bases in between. The CDR3 has 11 residues. Germline V gives CDR1 SQVTM, CDR2 ANQGSEA. This chain's CDR3 is CSVENGETQYF. DNA for the CDR3: TGCAGCGTTGAGAATGGGGAGACCCAGTACTTC.

V is TRBV2 and J is TRBJ2-5, with D perhaps TRBD1 (5 bases). The germline CDR1 and CDR2 sequences are SNHLY and FYNNEI. V was clipped by 3 bases and J by 5 bases, with 10 bases between them. The CDR3 runs 13 residues. The CDR3 loop reads CASSDQGWETQYF. DNA for the CDR3: TGTGCCAGCAGTGACCAGGGATGGGAGACCCAGTACTTC.

This clonotype was picked up many times. This chain joins TRBV20-1 and TRBJ1-2, with D possibly matching TRBD1 (5 bases). This CDR3 has 13 amino acids. CDR1 and CDR2 from the germline V gene are DFQATT and SNEGSKA (reference sequence). The ends were cut back, 5 bases at V and 7 bases at J, with 17 bases in the middle. The CDR3 sequence: CSADHGTRAGYTF. Written as DNA, the CDR3 is TGCAGTGCTGACCACGGGACTCGTGCTGGCTACACCTTC.

This clonotype occurred many times. The chain carries TRBV2 and TRBJ2-2; a possible D gene is TRBD1 (8 bases). CDR1 is SNHLY and CDR2 is FYNNEI in the germline V gene. Trimming removed 9 bases from V and 3 bases from J, with 20 bases in between. The length of the CDR3 is 16 residues. This chain's CDR3 is CARGGAGGADTGELFF. The CDR3 coding sequence is TGTGCCAGAGGGGGGGCAGGGGGCGCGGACACCGGGGAGCTGTTTTTT.

The chain links TRBV7-8 to TRBJ2-2, with D unclear. Trimming shortened V by 6 bases and J by 1 base, and 18 bases separated the two germline ends. The CDR3 is made up of 17 amino acids. Looked up from germline, CDR1 is SGHVS and CDR2 is FQNEAQ. CDR3 bases: TGTGCCAGCAGTTACCCCCGGACCGATTTGAACACCGGGGAGCTGTTTTTT. Translated, it gives CASSYPRTDLNTGELFF. The whole variable domain, remainder taken from reference TRBV7-8 and TRBJ2-2, is GAGVSQSPRYKVAKRGQDVALRCDPISGHVSLFWYQQALGQGPEFLTYFQNEAQLDKSGLPSDRFFAERPEGSVSTLKIQRTQQEDSAVYLCASSYPRTDLNTGELFFGEGSRLTVL.